Included here is one TCR beta chain sequence, with context. This entry comes from a study of blood T cell repertoires in COVID-19. Study-level information: Whether acute or convalescent, the COVID-19 samples came from the United States, Italy and Spain. T cells, B-cell-depleted T cells, or PBMCs supplied cDNA or gDNA.

Per the original data handling: Amplifying reference gene primers gave estimates of nucleated cell counts. The method was immunoSEQ multiplex PCR; TCRdb's version includes in-frame clones alone and lacks a portion of them. D and trimming come from the DNA, and the V and J calls and clone size come from that table. This table holds some 200,000 clones, 85% to 90% found once. Sample: peripheral blood. This TCR was recovered from a man of 80 years or more with acute or convalescent COVID-19.

The CDR3 region is CASSYSRVLGQPQHF. The CDR3 coding sequence is TGTGCCAGCAGTTACTCCAGGGTTCTAGGTCAGCCCCAGCATTTT. V is TRBV6-2 or TRBV6-3 and J is TRBJ1-5, with TRBD1 as a possible D gene (5 bases). Germline lookup yields CDR1 MNHEY and CDR2 SVGEGT. The ends were cut back, 0 bases at V and 6 bases at J, with 12 bases in the middle. This CDR3 spans 15 amino acids.